This T cell receptor (beta chain) stems from a study of T cell responses to AZD1222 COVID-19 vaccine. Study-wide points: Most donors were white British and more were female, and clonal diversity was possibly underestimated. Repertoire sampling happened only post peak T cell response. The study reported that nearly half of spike-specific TCRs target unmutated variant regions.

Worth noting for this clone: Its antigen is still unknown.

The CDR3 is made up of 13 amino acids. The germline gives CDR1 LNHNV, CDR2 YYDKDF (reference sequence). The V and J ends lost 4 bases and 4 bases respectively, with 8 bases between them. Profiling relied on immunoSEQ multiplex PCR, and the TCRdb table lists in-frame clones only, not all of them. This sample has some 180,000 clones; 88% occur once, and the top ten carry 0.49%. V is TRBV15 and J is TRBJ1-5; D is uncertain. The clonotype comes from an adult in good health. The input for sequencing was peripheral blood, taken on day 0 of AZD1222 vaccination. In nucleotides, the CDR3 is TGTGCCACCAGCACCTATGTAAATCAGCCCCAGCATTTT. The encoded protein is CATSTYVNQPQHF.